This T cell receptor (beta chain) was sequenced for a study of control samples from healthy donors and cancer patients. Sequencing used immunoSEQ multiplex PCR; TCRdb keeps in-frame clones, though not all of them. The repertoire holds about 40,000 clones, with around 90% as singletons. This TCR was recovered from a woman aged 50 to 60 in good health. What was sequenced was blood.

The CDR3 region has the DNA TGTGCCACCAGCTCGGGACAGACCTACGAGCAGTACTTC. Encoded protein: CATSSGQTYEQYF. This sequence joins TRBV15 and TRBJ2-7; 7 nucleotides line up with TRBD1. This CDR3 is built from 13 residues. Germline CDR1 is LNHNV and CDR2 is YYDKDF (reference sequence). V gave up 5 bases and J gave up 2 bases; unmatched junction bases: 3.